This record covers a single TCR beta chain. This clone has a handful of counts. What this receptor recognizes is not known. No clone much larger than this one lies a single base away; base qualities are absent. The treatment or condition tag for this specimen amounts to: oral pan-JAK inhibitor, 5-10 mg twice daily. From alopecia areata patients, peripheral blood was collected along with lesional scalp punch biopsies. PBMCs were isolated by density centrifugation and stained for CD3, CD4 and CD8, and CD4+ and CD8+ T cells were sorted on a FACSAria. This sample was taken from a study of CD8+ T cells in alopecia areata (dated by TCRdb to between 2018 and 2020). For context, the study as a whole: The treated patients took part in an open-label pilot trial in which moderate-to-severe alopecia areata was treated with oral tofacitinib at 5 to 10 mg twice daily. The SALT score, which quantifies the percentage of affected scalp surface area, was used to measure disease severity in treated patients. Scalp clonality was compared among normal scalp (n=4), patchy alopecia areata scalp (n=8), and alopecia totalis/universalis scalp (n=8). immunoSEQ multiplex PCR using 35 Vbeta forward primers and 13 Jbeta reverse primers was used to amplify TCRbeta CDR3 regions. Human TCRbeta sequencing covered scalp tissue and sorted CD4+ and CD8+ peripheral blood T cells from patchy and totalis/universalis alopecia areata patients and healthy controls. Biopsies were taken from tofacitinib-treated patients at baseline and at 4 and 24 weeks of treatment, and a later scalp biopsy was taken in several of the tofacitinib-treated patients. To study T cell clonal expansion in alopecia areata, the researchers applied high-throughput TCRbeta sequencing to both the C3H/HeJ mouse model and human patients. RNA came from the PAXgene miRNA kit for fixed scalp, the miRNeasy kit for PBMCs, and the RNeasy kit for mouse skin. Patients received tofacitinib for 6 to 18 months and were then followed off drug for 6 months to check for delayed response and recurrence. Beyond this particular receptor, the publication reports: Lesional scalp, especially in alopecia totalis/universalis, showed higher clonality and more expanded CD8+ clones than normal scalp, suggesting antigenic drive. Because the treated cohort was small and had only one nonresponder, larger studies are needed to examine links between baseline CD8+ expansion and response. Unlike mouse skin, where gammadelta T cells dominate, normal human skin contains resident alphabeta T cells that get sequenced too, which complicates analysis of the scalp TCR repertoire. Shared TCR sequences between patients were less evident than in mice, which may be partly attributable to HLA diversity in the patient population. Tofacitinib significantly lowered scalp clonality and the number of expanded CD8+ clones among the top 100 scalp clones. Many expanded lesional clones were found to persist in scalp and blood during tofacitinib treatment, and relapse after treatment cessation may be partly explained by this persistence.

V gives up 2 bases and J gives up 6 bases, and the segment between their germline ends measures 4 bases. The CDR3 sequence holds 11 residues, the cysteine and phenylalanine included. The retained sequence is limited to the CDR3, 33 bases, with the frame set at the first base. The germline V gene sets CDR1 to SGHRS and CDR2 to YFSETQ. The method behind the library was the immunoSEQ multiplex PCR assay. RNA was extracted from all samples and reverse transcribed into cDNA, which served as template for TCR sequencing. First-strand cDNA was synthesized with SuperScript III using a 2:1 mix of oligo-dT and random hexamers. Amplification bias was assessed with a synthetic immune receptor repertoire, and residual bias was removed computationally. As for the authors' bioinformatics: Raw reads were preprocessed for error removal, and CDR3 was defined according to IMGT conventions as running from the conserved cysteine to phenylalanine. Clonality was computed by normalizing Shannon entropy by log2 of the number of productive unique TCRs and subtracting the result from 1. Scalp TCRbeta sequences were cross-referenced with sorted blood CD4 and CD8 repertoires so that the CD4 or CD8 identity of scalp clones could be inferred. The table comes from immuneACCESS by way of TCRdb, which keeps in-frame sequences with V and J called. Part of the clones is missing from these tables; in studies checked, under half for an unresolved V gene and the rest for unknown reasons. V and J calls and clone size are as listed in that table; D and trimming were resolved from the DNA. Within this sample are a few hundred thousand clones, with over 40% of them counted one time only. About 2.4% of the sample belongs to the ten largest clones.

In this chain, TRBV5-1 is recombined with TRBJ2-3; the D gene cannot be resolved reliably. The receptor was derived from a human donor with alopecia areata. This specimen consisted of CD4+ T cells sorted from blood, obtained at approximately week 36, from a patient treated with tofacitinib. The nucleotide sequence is TGCGCCAGCAGCTTCATGGATACGCAGTATTTT. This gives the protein CASSFMDTQYF.